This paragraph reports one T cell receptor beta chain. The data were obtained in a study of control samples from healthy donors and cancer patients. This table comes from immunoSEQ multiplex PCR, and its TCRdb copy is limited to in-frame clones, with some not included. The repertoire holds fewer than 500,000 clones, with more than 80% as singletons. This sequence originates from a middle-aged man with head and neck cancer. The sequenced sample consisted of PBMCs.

The CDR3 reads CASSSTDTRGGYTF. The CDR3 DNA sequence: TGTGCCAGCAGCTCCACAGACACACGCGGAGGCTACACCTTC. The chain joins TRBV7-9 to TRBJ1-2; unclear D gene. Germline lookup yields CDR1 SEHNR and CDR2 FQNEAQ (reference sequence). Between the trimmed V and J ends, which lost 4 bases and 8 bases, there was a span of 17 bases. This CDR3 contains 14 residues.